The clone carrying this T cell receptor beta chain is a singleton in its sample. The CDR3 is 14 amino acids. After removal of 0 bases from V and 5 bases from J, the junction contained 2 bases not matched to a gene. Looked up from germline, CDR1 is PRHDT and CDR2 is FYEKMQ (reference sequence). The sample comes from a study of CD8+CD57+ T cells in acquired aplastic anemia. Genomic DNA constituted the template upon which TCR beta VDJ and CDR3 profiling was performed. Using its own MiXCR run on the reads, TCRdb lists one record per CDR3 protein. The sample yields around 170,000 distinct CDR3 sequences, just over 45% seen once.

This sequence was found in a human donor in good health. Material for sequencing was sorted CD4+, CD8+, or CD8+CD57+ T cells (not recorded which) from PBMCs. The J gene is TRBJ2-7, the V gene TRBV13; TRBD1 matches 9 bases. The CDR3: CASSLGTGGDEQYF. The CDR3, as DNA: TGTGCCAGCAGCTTAGGAACAGGGGGCGACGAGCAGTACTTC.